Below are 32 T cell receptor beta chains sequenced from a single sample in a study of Graves' ophthalmopathy and Graves' hyperthyroidism. Scientists amplified the TCR beta CDR3 regions from RNA transcripts. HTBI primers were used in a first-round RT-PCR, which preceded a second-round multiplex PCR. TCRdb reanalysed the multiplex PCR reads using MiXCR and keeps one entry per CDR3 protein. The sample has approximately 1.2 million distinct CDR3 sequences, about 38% seen once. The sequencing input was peripheral blood or thyroid tissue (not recorded which). The receptors were gathered from an adult man with Graves' hyperthyroidism.

This clonotype was recorded at least ten times. This chain joins TRBV7-9 and TRBJ2-7; D possibly corresponds to TRBD2 (6 bases). Germline-derived CDR1 and CDR2 are SEHNR and FQNEAQ (reference sequence). There are 13 residues in the CDR3. Trimming cost V 7 bases and J 1 base, with 11 bases left between them. CDR3 bases: TGTGCCAGCACCGGGACTGCTTCCTACGAGCAGTACTTC. As protein: CASTGTASYEQYF.

This sequence joins TRBV25-1 and TRBJ2-1; a possible D gene is TRBD1 (6 bases). The CDR3 runs to 13 residues. Germline lookup yields CDR1 MGHDK and CDR2 SYGVNS. V shed 7 bases and J shed 6 bases, with 13 bases lying between them. CDR3 coding DNA: TGTGCCAGCACAGAAGGGGGACGCAATGAGCAGTTCTTC. It translates to CASTEGGRNEQFF.

This clonotype occurred a few times. The germline gene is not matched at one end of the junction; a read error may be the cause. CDR3 sequence (DNA): TGCAGTGCTACCTGGGGGGTCTGGTCCTACGGGCAGTACTTC. Protein sequence: CSATWGVWSYGQYF. The J gene is TRBJ2-7, the V gene TRBV20-1, with D maybe TRBD2 (6 bases). The CDR3 has 14 amino acids. Germline V gene lookup returns CDR1 DFQATT and CDR2 SNEGSKA (reference sequence).

This chain uses TRBV25-1 with TRBJ1-2; TRBD1 matches 7 bases. V shed 5 bases, J shed 2 bases, and the junction held 11 bases outside the gene matches. This CDR3 has 16 residues. Germline V lookup: CDR1 MGHDK, CDR2 SYGVNS. CDR3 residues: CASSLSIRQGNYGYTF. DNA for the CDR3: TGTGCCAGCAGTCTCTCAATTCGACAGGGAAACTATGGCTACACCTTC.

The rearrangement uses TRBV7-3 and TRBJ2-6, with 7 bases matching TRBD1. With 4 bases clipped from V and 9 bases from J, the junction kept 3 bases outside the gene matches. This CDR3 has 13 residues. Looked up from germline, CDR1 is SGHTA and CDR2 is FQGTGA. CDR3 protein: CASSYGTDNVLTF. The CDR3 DNA follows: TGTGCCAGCAGCTACGGGACAGACAACGTCCTGACTTTC.

V usage is TRBV6-6 and J usage is TRBJ1-1; 9 nucleotides match TRBD1. V was clipped by 2 bases and J by 0 bases; unmatched bases: 4. CDR1 and CDR2 from the germline V gene are MNHNY and SVGAGI (reference sequence). The CDR3 covers 16 residues. CDR3 residues: CASSYGTGRVNTEAFF. The CDR3 DNA follows: TGTGCCAGCAGTTACGGGACAGGGCGCGTGAACACTGAAGCTTTCTTT.

The rearrangement links TRBV4-3 to TRBJ2-2; D remains unclear. V gave up 1 base and J gave up 4 bases, with 7 bases separating them. The CDR3 has 14 residues. Germline V gene lookup returns CDR1 LGHNA and CDR2 YSLEER. This CDR3 is CASSQGPITGELFF. The CDR3, as DNA: TGCGCCAGCAGCCAAGGTCCGATCACCGGGGAGCTGTTTTTT.

The rearrangement links TRBV19 to TRBJ2-2, with D maybe TRBD2 (5 bases). The CDR3 spans 13 residues. Germline V gene data show CDR1 as LNHDA and CDR2 as SQIVND (reference sequence). Trimming removed 3 bases at V and 6 bases at J, with 8 bases between. CDR3 in amino acids: CASSIRGPGELFF. DNA for the CDR3: TGTGCCAGTAGTATCCGGGGTCCCGGGGAGCTGTTTTTT.

This clonotype appeared many times. This chain uses TRBV29-1 with TRBJ2-5; tentative D call: TRBD1 (5 bases). The germline gives CDR1 SQVTM, CDR2 ANQGSEA. V dropped 7 bases and J dropped 4 bases, with 7 bases sitting between them. This CDR3 is built from 10 residues. The CDR3 protein is CSGGGETQYF. The CDR3, as DNA: TGCAGCGGGGGCGGAGAGACCCAGTACTTC.

Ten or more counts support this clonotype. This chain connects TRBV7-7 to TRBJ2-5, with D possibly matching TRBD2 (6 bases). Trimming removed 5 bases from V and 5 bases from J, with 15 bases in between. CDR1 SSHAT and CDR2 FNYEAQ come from the germline V gene (reference sequence). This CDR3 is built from 14 residues. In DNA form, the CDR3 reads TGTGCCAGCAGCCTCTTCGCTAGCGTGGAGACCCAGTACTTC. Encoded protein: CASSLFASVETQYF.

In its sample, this clonotype was seen many times. The V call is TRBV15, the J call TRBJ1-2; TRBD1 matches 10 bases. V gave up 5 bases and J gave up 0 bases; unmatched junction bases: 6. CDR3 length: 16 amino acids. Germline values: CDR1 LNHNV, CDR2 YYDKDF (reference sequence). CDR3 nucleotides: TGTGCCACCAGCCGGGACAGGGGTGGCTCTAACTATGGCTACACCTTC. It encodes CATSRDRGGSNYGYTF.

The chain has TRBV5-1 and TRBJ2-7; tentatively, D is TRBD2 (6 bases). Germline CDR1 SGHRS, CDR2 YFSETQ. V lost 3 bases, J lost 3 bases, and 13 bases lay in between. CDR3 length: 14 amino acids. CDR3 nucleotide sequence: TGCGCCAGCAGCTCTGGGACTGAAAACTACGAGCAGTACTTC. This translates into CASSSGTENYEQYF.

V usage is TRBV24-1 and J usage is TRBJ1-1; D not resolved. V shed 6 bases and J shed 1 base, with 8 bases lying between them. This CDR3 comprises 13 residues. The germline V gene has CDR1 KGHDR and CDR2 SFDVKD. CDR3 amino acids: CATSYSRNTEAFF. Written as DNA, the CDR3 is TGTGCCACCAGTTACTCCAGGAACACTGAAGCTTTCTTT.

This clonotype has a single count. The chain links TRBV29-1 to TRBJ2-7; TRBD2 matches at 9 bases. Germline V CDR1 and CDR2: SQVTM, ANQGSEA. The J segment lost 4 bases and the V segment lost 6 bases, leaving 7 bases of the junction unmatched. This CDR3 is built from 13 residues. The CDR3 bases are TGCAGCGTAATGACTAGCGGAGCATACGAGCAGTACTTC. This translates into CSVMTSGAYEQYF.

The chain is built from TRBV7-2 and TRBJ2-7; possibly TRBD1 for D (6 bases). The CDR3 length is 14 residues. Germline lookup yields CDR1 SGHTA and CDR2 FQGNSA. Trimming cost V 1 base and J 6 bases, with 13 bases left between them. This CDR3 is CASSLGGQRAEQYF. In DNA, the CDR3 is TGTGCCAGCAGCTTAGGAGGACAGCGTGCCGAGCAGTACTTC.

This sequence joins TRBV20-1 and TRBJ2-5; D ambiguous. The germline V and J ends were trimmed by 6 bases and 5 bases, with 13 bases remaining between them. The CDR3 extends over 12 amino acids. CDR1 and CDR2 (germline): DFQATT, SNEGSKA (reference sequence). CDR3 DNA sequence: TGCAGTGCCAGCTCACCGGAGGAGACCCAGTACTTC. This encodes CSASSPEETQYF.

This clonotype was picked up a small number of times. The rearrangement links TRBV2 to TRBJ2-5; no firm D call. Per germline, CDR1 SNHLY and CDR2 FYNNEI. The CDR3 is made up of 18 amino acids. Trimming left V 6 bases short and J 6 bases short, with 29 bases between. The DNA for the CDR3 is TGTGCCAGCAGCCAAGGCCCTGACCAGGCCGGGTCCTGGAAGACCCAGTACTTC. Translation gives CASSQGPDQAGSWKTQYF.

This chain joins TRBV20-1 and TRBJ1-2; D perhaps matches TRBD1 (5 bases). The CDR3 length is 16 residues. V was shortened by 2 bases and J by 6 bases, with 22 bases between the two germline ends. Germline-derived CDR1 and CDR2 are DFQATT and SNEGSKA (reference sequence). CDR3 DNA: TGCAGTGCTAGACGCAACGCGAACACCGGGGACGATGGCTACACCTTC. The encoded protein is CSARRNANTGDDGYTF.

Only a few counts were recorded for this clonotype. The CDR3 here is CASRGGKRTDTQYF. For the CDR3, the DNA is TGTGCCAGCAGGGGCGGGAAACGCACAGATACGCAGTATTTT. The chain has TRBV12-3 or TRBV12-4 and TRBJ2-3; D may be TRBD2 (6 bases). The CDR3 totals 14 residues. V gave up 6 bases and J gave up 1 base, with 11 bases separating them.

This clonotype was seen repeatedly, ten times or more. V is TRBV29-1 and J is TRBJ2-5, with D perhaps matching TRBD2 (7 bases). The CDR3 consists of 14 residues. Germline values: CDR1 SQVTM, CDR2 ANQGSEA. V was trimmed by 0 bases and J by 4 bases, leaving 12 bases between them. The CDR3 loop is CSVEDRGGAETQYF. CDR3 nucleotides: TGCAGCGTTGAAGATAGAGGGGGGGCAGAGACCCAGTACTTC.

This clonotype was detected a few times. V and J are TRBV11-2 and TRBJ2-2; D may be TRBD2 (5 bases). The length of the CDR3 is 15 residues. Germline V gene lookup returns CDR1 SGHAT and CDR2 FQNNGV. The V and J ends lost 4 bases and 1 base respectively, with 10 bases between them. The CDR3 protein is CASSSLRENTGELFF. As DNA, the CDR3 is TGTGCCAGCAGCTCGCTTCGGGAGAACACCGGGGAGCTGTTTTTT.

This clonotype showed up many times. V gene TRBV12-3 or TRBV12-4 combines with J gene TRBJ1-2; the D gene is possibly TRBD1 (5 bases). Trimming took off 6 bases at V and 6 bases at J, with 8 bases between the two ends. CDR3 length: 11 residues. The CDR3 here is CASRGPNGYTF. In DNA, the CDR3 is TGTGCCAGCAGGGGACCGAATGGCTACACCTTC.

In the case of this clonotype: One base away lies a much larger clone, so this may be a sequencing read error. This chain uses TRBV20-1 with TRBJ2-3; unclear D gene. The CDR3 is 12 amino acids. Germline CDR1 and CDR2: DFQATT and SNEGSKA (reference sequence). The DNA of the CDR3 is TGCAGTGCCCTGACTCGTACAGATACGCGGTATTTT. As protein: CSALTRTDTRYF.

The chain employs TRBV29-1 and TRBJ2-5; the match to TRBD1 covers 7 bases. The CDR3 sequence is 14 residues long. The V gene end was trimmed by 7 bases and the J gene end by 1 base; junction bases not matched to a gene: 9. The V gene's germline CDR1 is SQVTM and CDR2 ANQGSEA. The DNA for the CDR3 is TGCAGCGCATCAGGACAGGACCTCCAAGAGACCCAGTACTTC. It codes for CSASGQDLQETQYF.

This sequence joins TRBV29-1 and TRBJ1-3; 8 positions agree with TRBD1. With V trimmed by 3 bases and J by 2 bases, 6 bases remained unmatched. The V gene's germline CDR1 is SQVTM and CDR2 ANQGSEA. CDR3 size: 15 residues. As DNA, the CDR3 is TGCAGCGTTGATCGGACAGGGTTAACTGGAAACACCATATATTTT. Protein product: CSVDRTGLTGNTIYF.

This clonotype has ten or more counts. Given a much more abundant clone one base away, this may be a read error. The chain links TRBV29-1 to TRBJ2-5; D gene uncertain. CDR1 and CDR2 from the germline V gene are SQVTM and ANQGSEA. Trimming removed 7 bases at V and 4 bases at J, with 4 bases between. CDR3 length: 9 amino acids. CDR3 in amino acids: CSGAETQYF. CDR3 nucleotide sequence: TGCAGCGGGGCAGAGACCCAGTACTTC.

This CDR3 reads CASSYSGNQPQYF. For the CDR3, the DNA is TGTGCCAGCAGTTACTCCGGCAATCAGCCCCAGTACTTC. V and J are TRBV7-9 and TRBJ2-5; D remains ambiguous. The CDR3 spans 13 residues. The germline V gene encodes CDR1 SEHNR and CDR2 FQNEAQ (reference sequence). The V gene lost 6 bases and the J gene lost 9 bases, with 17 bases spanning the gap.

The CDR3 bases are TGTGCCAGCAGCTTCGGGGGGCTGGCCGGGGAGCTGTTTTTT. Translated: CASSFGGLAGELFF. The chain is built from TRBV5-6 and TRBJ2-2; D is possibly TRBD2 (7 bases). V was shortened by 2 bases and J by 6 bases, with 11 bases between the two germline ends. Germline V gives CDR1 SGHDT, CDR2 YYEEEE. The CDR3 is made up of 14 amino acids.

Worth noting for this clonotype: A much larger clone differs by one base, so this may be a read error. The V and J genes are TRBV20-1 and TRBJ1-2, with D hard to call. Germline lookup yields CDR1 DFQATT and CDR2 SNEGSKA (reference sequence). This CDR3 has 15 amino acids. Trimming removed 3 bases from V and 2 bases from J, with 16 bases in between. CDR3 in DNA: TGCAGTGCTAGCACGATCGATACCCTAAACTATGGCTACACCTTC. Its translation: CSASTIDTLNYGYTF.

On this clonotype itself: A clone one base away is much larger, so this may be a read error. The CDR3: CATSVEQGPYEQYF. The CDR3 DNA reads TGTGCCACCAGTGTCGAACAGGGCCCCTACGAGCAGTACTTC. The rearrangement links TRBV10-3 to TRBJ2-7, with D tentatively TRBD1 (6 bases). CDR1 and CDR2 (germline): ENHRY, SYGVKD. This CDR3 has 14 amino acids.

At least ten counts were recorded for this clonotype. This chain uses TRBV7-2 with TRBJ2-7; 11 bases align to TRBD2. This CDR3 is 15 amino acids long. Germline V gives CDR1 SGHTA, CDR2 FQGNSA. The V and J ends lost 3 bases and 4 bases, in that order; junction bases with no gene match: 5. CDR3 DNA sequence: TGTGCCAGCAGCTTCGAGGGGACTAGCGGATACGAGCAGTACTTC. Protein product: CASSFEGTSGYEQYF.

The table lists this clonotype with many counts. The CDR3 here is CASSSRDRETQYF. CDR3 sequence (DNA): TGTGCCAGCAGCTCCCGGGACAGAGAGACCCAGTACTTC. The chain couples TRBV7-3 to TRBJ2-5; 7 bases agree with TRBD1. The CDR3 is 13 amino acids. V was clipped by 4 bases and J by 4 bases; unmatched bases: 3. Germline V CDR1 and CDR2: SGHTA, FQGTGA.